One sample yielded the 32 T cell receptor beta chains listed below, sequenced in a study of blood T cell repertoires in COVID-19. Clones were read by immunoSEQ multiplex PCR, and TCRdb kept only the in-frame ones, dropping some. The table includes approximately 260,000 clones, approximately 84% detected once. Sequenced: PBMCs or T cells enriched from blood (not recorded which). These receptors were collected from a man aged 50 to 60 who had recovered from COVID-19.

The genes are TRBV5-4 and TRBJ2-2; no reliable D call. V was clipped by 6 bases and J by 1 base, with 16 bases between them. This CDR3 contains 16 residues. Germline-derived CDR1 and CDR2 are SGHNT and YYREEE (reference sequence). The CDR3 loop is CASTPGSGGNTGELFF. The CDR3 bases are TGTGCCAGCACCCCCGGGTCCGGCGGGAACACCGGGGAGCTGTTTTTT. Supplemented by reference TRBV5-4 and TRBJ2-2, the full variable domain reads ETGVTQSPTHLIKTRGQQVTLRCSSQSGHNTVSWYQQALGQGPQFIFQYYREEENGRGNFPPRFSGLQFPNYSSELNVNALELDDSALYLCASTPGSGGNTGELFFGEGSRLTVL.

The J gene is TRBJ2-5, the V gene TRBV6-2 or TRBV6-3; 16 positions match TRBD2. The CDR3 is made up of 20 amino acids. Germline V lookup: CDR1 MNHEY, CDR2 SVGEGT. V was pared by 0 bases and J by 4 bases, with 11 bases of the junction left unmatched. The CDR3 is CASSYSLGLAGGPGGETQYF. The DNA for the CDR3 is TGTGCCAGCAGTTACTCGCTGGGACTAGCGGGAGGGCCCGGGGGAGAGACCCAGTACTTC.

The genes are TRBV19 and TRBJ1-1; D gene uncertain. The CDR3 has 13 amino acids. The V end lost 5 bases, the J end lost 1 base, and 8 bases lay between the germline ends. Looked up from germline, CDR1 is LNHDA and CDR2 is SQIVND (reference sequence). The CDR3 sequence is CASSQYWNTEAFF. The CDR3 region has the DNA TGTGCCAGTAGTCAATACTGGAACACTGAAGCTTTCTTT. Based on the CDR3 plus reference TRBV19 and TRBJ1-1, the full variable domain is DGGITQSPKYLFRKEGQNVTLSCEQNLNHDAMYWYRQDPGQGLRLIYYSQIVNDFQKGDIAEGYSVSREKKESFPLTVTSAQKNPTAFYLCASSQYWNTEAFFGQGTRLTVV.

The J gene is TRBJ2-7, the V gene TRBV13; 10 positions agree with TRBD2. The germline gives CDR1 PRHDT, CDR2 FYEKMQ (reference sequence). The CDR3 is 14 amino acids. V dropped 5 bases and J dropped 4; count of bases not matched to a gene: 5. The CDR3 nucleotides read TGTGCCAGCAGCATCGGGACTAGCGAATACGAGCAGTACTTC. Amino acid sequence: CASSIGTSEYEQYF.

The chain employs TRBV5-4 and TRBJ1-3; 7 nucleotides agree with TRBD1. V was pared by 4 bases and J by 0 bases, with 7 bases of the junction left unmatched. Germline V lookup: CDR1 SGHNT, CDR2 YYREEE (reference sequence). This CDR3 region has 16 residues. The CDR3 region has the DNA TGTGCCAGCAGCCCGGTTAGACAGGGCTCTGGAAACACCATATATTTT. Protein product: CASSPVRQGSGNTIYF.

The chain recombines TRBV9 with TRBJ1-1, with a possible D match to TRBD1 (5 bases). The V end was cut by 0 bases, the J end by 3 bases, with 9 bases between. From germline, CDR1 is SGDLS and CDR2 YYNGEE. The CDR3 covers 14 residues. The CDR3 DNA sequence: TGTGCCAGCAGCGTAGCCCAGGGTGACACTGAAGCTTTCTTT. It codes for CASSVAQGDTEAFF.

This chain joins TRBV24-1 and TRBJ2-7; a weak D match, TRBD2 (5 bases). V was pared by 3 bases and J by 1 base, with 9 bases between. Germline V lookup: CDR1 KGHDR, CDR2 SFDVKD. This CDR3 is built from 14 residues. CDR3 amino acids: CATSDPGESYEQYF. In DNA form, the CDR3 reads TGTGCCACCAGTGATCCTGGGGAGTCCTACGAGCAGTACTTC.

J is TRBJ2-1 and V is TRBV2, with D maybe TRBD2 (5 bases). The ends were cut back, 6 bases at V and 2 bases at J, with 8 bases in the middle. From germline, CDR1 is SNHLY and CDR2 FYNNEI. The CDR3 has 13 residues. The CDR3 sequence is CASRGLAYNEQFF. For the CDR3, the DNA is TGTGCCAGCAGAGGACTGGCCTACAATGAGCAGTTCTTC.

The V gene is TRBV6-4, the J gene TRBJ2-2, with TRBD2 matching over 11 bases. The CDR3 spans 16 residues. Trimming took 5 bases from V and 3 from J; bases not matched to a gene: 5. Germline CDR1 MRHNA, CDR2 SNTAGT. In DNA, the CDR3 is TGTGCCAGCAGTAATAGCGGGAGGGCCCACACCGGGGAGCTGTTTTTT. Amino acid sequence: CASSNSGRAHTGELFF.

J is TRBJ1-1 and V is TRBV4-1, with TRBD1 identical over 10 bases. Germline loops: CDR1 MGHRA, CDR2 YSYEKL. After removal of 3 bases from V and 11 bases from J, the junction contained 9 bases not matched to a gene. The CDR3 runs 14 residues. CDR3 protein: CASSHRDRGVGAFF. DNA for the CDR3: TGCGCCAGCAGCCATAGGGACAGGGGCGTTGGGGCTTTCTTT.

The chain couples TRBV2 to TRBJ2-3; D ambiguous. CDR1 and CDR2 (germline): SNHLY, FYNNEI. This CDR3 is built from 15 residues. V lost 8 bases and J lost 0, with 15 bases in between. The CDR3 is CASPSLAVSTDTQYF. CDR3 DNA: TGTGCCAGCCCAAGTCTGGCGGTTAGCACAGATACGCAGTATTTT.

The V call is TRBV28, the J call TRBJ2-7; 9 bases are a match to TRBD1. This CDR3 is built from 15 residues. V shed 8 bases, J shed 3 bases, and the junction held 11 bases outside the gene matches. Germline CDR1 MDHEN, CDR2 SYDVKM. For the CDR3, the DNA is TGTGCCAGCCGAAAGCCGGGACAGGGCTACTACGAGCAGTACTTC. Translating it yields CASRKPGQGYYEQYF.

This clone has only one observation. Other DNA sequences in this specimen translate into the identical CDR3. The chain links TRBV20-1 to TRBJ2-7; D is ambiguous. CDR1 and CDR2 from the germline V gene are DFQATT and SNEGSKA (reference sequence). V was shortened by 3 bases and J by 0 bases, with 6 bases between the two germline ends. CDR3 size: 12 residues. Here the CDR3 reads CSASSSSYEQYF. Here the CDR3 DNA reads TGCAGTGCTAGTTCTAGCTCCTACGAGCAGTACTTC.

The chain recombines TRBV6-2 or TRBV6-3 with TRBJ2-1; 8 bases fit TRBD2. V trimming: 5 bases; J trimming: 7 bases; junction bases outside the gene matches: 13. CDR1 and CDR2 (germline): MNHEY, SVGEGT. There are 16 residues in the CDR3. For the CDR3, the DNA is TGTGCCAGCAGTCGCCCGTCTAGCGGGCGCGGGAATGAGCAGTTCTTC. Amino acid sequence: CASSRPSSGRGNEQFF.

In this sample, this clone turned up many times. This chain connects TRBV28 to TRBJ1-1; D not resolved. The germline V gene has CDR1 MDHEN and CDR2 SYDVKM. V lost 1 base to trimming and J lost 11 bases, with 11 bases between them. The CDR3 has 12 amino acids. The CDR3 protein is CASSLYSGSAFF. The CDR3 DNA follows: TGTGCCAGCAGTTTATACTCAGGCTCCGCTTTCTTT.

This clone was found a few times. The rearrangement links TRBV9 to TRBJ1-4; TRBD1 might be the D (5 bases). This CDR3 comprises 13 residues. V was cut by 7 bases and J by 5 bases, with 12 bases left in between. Germline lookup yields CDR1 SGDLS and CDR2 YYNGEE. CDR3 DNA sequence: TGTGCCAGCGCTTGGGGGGAGAATGAAAAACTGTTTTTT. This encodes CASAWGENEKLFF. Filled out from reference TRBV9 and TRBJ1-4, the complete variable domain reads DSGVTQTPKHLITATGQRVTLRCSPRSGDLSVYWYQQSLDQGLQFLIQYYNGEERAKGNILERFSAQQFPDLHSELNLSSLELGDSALYFCASAWGENEKLFFGSGTQLSVL.

J is TRBJ1-5 and V is TRBV12-3 or TRBV12-4, with 8 bases that match TRBD1. This CDR3 region has 13 residues. The junction had 2 bases not matched to a gene; V was cut back by 6 bases and J by 4 bases. The DNA for the CDR3 is TGTGCCAGCAGGGGACAGGCTAATCAGCCCCAGCATTTT. It codes for CASRGQANQPQHF.

A single count supports this clone. The chain carries TRBV7-3 and TRBJ1-6; 10 bases are a match to TRBD1. The CDR3 runs to 15 residues. With V trimmed by 5 bases and J by 9 bases, 7 bases remained unmatched. CDR1 and CDR2 from the germline V gene are SGHTA and FQGTGA. CDR3 DNA: TGTGCCAGCAGCCCAGGGACAGGGGTCGGTTCACCCCTCCACTTT. This translates into CASSPGTGVGSPLHF.

J is TRBJ2-1 and V is TRBV7-3; D possibly corresponds to TRBD1 (6 bases). Trimming left V 4 bases short and J 7 bases short, with 14 bases between. CDR1 and CDR2 from the germline V gene are SGHTA and FQGTGA. The CDR3 covers 14 residues. The CDR3: CASSSTGNANEQFF. The CDR3 DNA sequence: TGTGCCAGCAGCTCCACAGGGAACGCAAATGAGCAGTTCTTC. Filled out from reference TRBV7-3 and TRBJ2-1, the complete variable domain reads GAGVSQTPSNKVTEKGKYVELRCDPISGHTALYWYRQSLGQGPEFLIYFQGTGAADDSGLPNDRFFAVRPEGSVSTLKIQRTERGDSAVYLCASSSTGNANEQFFGPGTRLTVL.

The V and J genes are TRBV29-1 and TRBJ1-2; TRBD1 aligns across 9 bases. V gave up 3 bases and J gave up 8 bases; unmatched junction bases: 7. This CDR3 region has 13 residues. CDR1 and CDR2 from the germline V gene are SQVTM and ANQGSEA. The CDR3 is CSVDLDRGGGYTF. The CDR3 DNA follows: TGCAGCGTTGATCTGGACAGGGGAGGCGGCTACACCTTC.

This chain joins TRBV4-2 and TRBJ2-1, with TRBD1 as a possible D gene (6 bases). This CDR3 comprises 16 residues. Germline-derived CDR1 and CDR2 are LGHNA and YNFKEQ. Trimming stripped 5 bases from V and 4 bases from J, with 18 bases between. CDR3: CASSFVQDSSYNEQFF. CDR3 nucleotide sequence: TGTGCCAGCAGCTTTGTCCAGGACAGCTCTTACAATGAGCAGTTCTTC.

V usage is TRBV19 and J usage is TRBJ1-5; no reliable D call. The germline V gene has CDR1 LNHDA and CDR2 SQIVND (reference sequence). The CDR3 runs 12 residues. Trimming cost V 6 bases and J 2 bases, with 5 bases left between them. The CDR3 region is CASSGCNQPQHF. DNA for the CDR3: TGTGCCAGTAGCGGGTGCAATCAGCCCCAGCATTTT.

V and J are TRBV7-8 and TRBJ1-2, with D hard to call. Trimming left V 4 bases short and J 0 bases short, with 9 bases between. The CDR3 is made up of 14 amino acids. Germline-derived CDR1 and CDR2 are SGHVS and FQNEAQ. The CDR3 reads CASSSGTPNYGYTF. The CDR3 DNA is TGTGCCAGCAGCTCCGGTACCCCTAACTATGGCTACACCTTC.

The chain links TRBV5-1 to TRBJ1-1; D may be TRBD1 (5 bases). The CDR3 loop spans 19 amino acids. V lost 3 bases, J lost 1 base, and 25 bases lay in between. Germline V gives CDR1 SGHRS, CDR2 YFSETQ. The CDR3 sequence is CASSSPPLGEYNRNTEAFF. Here the CDR3 DNA reads TGCGCCAGCAGCTCCCCGCCTTTAGGGGAATATAACCGGAACACTGAAGCTTTCTTT.

This chain links TRBV5-1 with TRBJ1-2; D not resolved. CDR1 SGHRS and CDR2 YFSETQ come from the germline V gene. The V end lost 2 bases, the J end lost 4 bases, and 9 bases lay between the germline ends. This CDR3 is built from 13 residues. As DNA, the CDR3 is TGCGCCAGCAGCTTAAGCGGATCCTATGGCTACACCTTC. Translated: CASSLSGSYGYTF.

This chain links TRBV3-1 (or the pseudogene TRBV3-2) with TRBJ1-5; 9 bases match TRBD1. This CDR3 has 16 amino acids. J was trimmed by 7 bases and V by 2 bases; bases with no gene match: 9. Germline V CDR1 and CDR2: LGHDT, YNNKEL (reference sequence). The CDR3 DNA reads TGTGCCAGCAGCCAAACATGGGACAGGGCTAGACAGCCCCAGCATTTT. This translates into CASSQTWDRARQPQHF.

The genes are TRBV29-1 and TRBJ1-4; no definite D call. The CDR3 is 12 amino acids. The germline V and J ends were trimmed by 6 bases and 8 bases, with 13 bases remaining between them. Germline CDR1 reads SQVTM; CDR2 reads ANQGSEA. In nucleotides, the CDR3 is TGCAGCGTCGCCGAGAGTCGGGAAAAACTGTTTTTT. Translation: CSVAESREKLFF.

V usage is TRBV29-1 and J usage is TRBJ1-1; 7 bases are a match to TRBD1. Germline CDR1 is SQVTM and CDR2 is ANQGSEA. The V gene end was trimmed by 4 bases and the J gene end by 5 bases; junction bases not matched to a gene: 4. The CDR3 is 12 residues long. The CDR3 reads CSVVEGATEAFF. The DNA for the CDR3 is TGCAGCGTTGTAGAGGGGGCGACTGAAGCTTTCTTT. The whole variable domain, filled in from reference TRBV29-1 and TRBJ1-1, reads SAVISQKPSRDICQRGTSLTIQCQVDSQVTMMFWYRQQPGQSLTLIATANQGSEATYESGFVIDKFPISRPNLTFSTLTVSNMSPEDSSIYLCSVVEGATEAFFGQGTRLTVV.

This chain joins TRBV4-1 and TRBJ2-7; 10 positions match TRBD2. Germline CDR1 and CDR2: MGHRA and YSYEKL. This CDR3 contains 16 residues. Losses at the gene ends were 1 base for V and 3 bases for J; bases not matched to a gene: 6. CDR3 region: CASSQGGRTSGYEQYF. In nucleotides, the CDR3 is TGCGCCAGCAGCCAAGGGGGCCGGACTAGCGGCTACGAGCAGTACTTC.

The J gene is TRBJ2-1, the V gene TRBV9; 13 positions agree with TRBD2. Germline V gives CDR1 SGDLS, CDR2 YYNGEE. V gave up 4 bases and J gave up 9 bases; unmatched junction bases: 10. The CDR3 runs 16 residues. The CDR3 DNA reads as TGTGCCAGCAGCCCCGGGACTAGCGGGACATACCGTGAGCAGTTCTTC. It yields the protein CASSPGTSGTYREQFF.

The chain joins TRBV7-3 to TRBJ1-5; D possibly corresponds to TRBD1 (6 bases). Trimming took 5 bases from V and 6 from J, leaving 20 bases between them. The CDR3 has 16 residues. Germline lookup yields CDR1 SGHTA and CDR2 FQGTGA. CDR3 nucleotide sequence: TGTGCCAGCAGCGCCGGTAGGTTGGGGGCGGGTCAGCCCCAGCATTTT. As protein: CASSAGRLGAGQPQHF.

The rearrangement uses TRBV10-1 and TRBJ2-1; 7 nucleotides align to TRBD1. Germline V CDR1 and CDR2: WNHNN, SYGVQD (reference sequence). V lost 8 bases and J lost 9; bases outside the gene matches: 10. CDR3 length: 13 amino acids. The CDR3 spells CASSRRDSGEQFF. CDR3 DNA: TGCGCCAGCTCTCGCCGGGACAGTGGTGAGCAGTTCTTC.